This passage covers 14 T cell receptor beta chains from one sample sequenced in a study of blood T cell repertoires in COVID-19. Using immunoSEQ multiplex PCR, the repertoire was profiled, and TCRdb retains in-frame clones only, with some absent. The sample holds about 170,000 clones, about 83% seen once. The sequencing sample was made of peripheral blood. The receptors originated from a man younger than 35 with active or convalescent COVID-19.

This clone has just a few counts. The chain employs TRBV24-1 and TRBJ2-2, with TRBD2 identical over 8 bases. The CDR3 has 14 amino acids. Trimming cost V 8 bases and J 7 bases; bases outside gene matches: 8. CDR1 and CDR2 (germline): KGHDR, SFDVKD. As DNA, the CDR3 is TGTGCCACCAAGGAAGCGGGAGCAGGCGGGGAGCTGTTTTTT. Protein product: CATKEAGAGGELFF.

The chain uses TRBV6-5 and TRBJ1-1, with D possibly TRBD1 on 6 matching bases. Trimming stripped 5 bases from V and 1 base from J, with 14 bases between. Germline CDR1 and CDR2: MNHEY and SVGAGI. The CDR3 covers 15 residues. CDR3 region: CASSPRTVKNTEAFF. CDR3 DNA sequence: TGTGCCAGCAGTCCCCGGACAGTGAAGAACACTGAAGCTTTCTTT.

This chain connects TRBV11-2 to TRBJ1-2, with D unresolved. Germline lookup yields CDR1 SGHAT and CDR2 FQNNGV. The V end was cut by 3 bases, the J end by 4 bases, with 15 bases between. The CDR3 spans 15 residues. The CDR3 here is CASSLNEVPVYGYTF. Here the CDR3 DNA reads TGTGCCAGCAGCTTGAATGAAGTCCCGGTCTATGGCTACACCTTC.

The chain couples TRBV28 to TRBJ1-2, with D possibly being TRBD1 (6 bases). The CDR3 consists of 15 residues. The ends were cut back, 6 bases at V and 8 bases at J, with 22 bases in the middle. The germline CDR1 and CDR2 sequences are MDHEN and SYDVKM. CDR3 residues: CASSQSESRGRGYTF. The CDR3 DNA sequence: TGTGCCAGCAGCCAATCCGAATCCAGGGGCCGGGGCTACACCTTC.

V gene TRBV4-3 combines with J gene TRBJ1-1; the match to TRBD1 covers 7 bases. The CDR3 covers 15 residues. Germline V gene data show CDR1 as LGHNA and CDR2 as YSLEER. V lost 1 base, J lost 3 bases, and 5 bases stayed unmatched. The CDR3 DNA sequence: TGCGCCAGCAGCCAAGCTAGGGGGCGGGACACTGAAGCTTTCTTT. This gives the protein CASSQARGRDTEAFF.

This chain connects TRBV3-1 (or the pseudogene TRBV3-2) to TRBJ2-7; D unclear. Germline V gene lookup returns CDR1 LGHDT and CDR2 YNNKEL (reference sequence). The CDR3 is made up of 12 amino acids. The V gene lost 2 bases and the J gene lost 6 bases, with 8 bases spanning the gap. The CDR3 region has the DNA TGTGCCAGCAGCCAACACGGGTCCGAGCAGTACGTC. Translating it yields CASSQHGSEQYV.

The CDR3 spells CASKGGGSNQPQHF. The CDR3 DNA follows: TGTGCCAGTAAAGGGGGGGGCAGCAATCAGCCCCAGCATTTT. This rearrangement joins TRBV19 to TRBJ1-5; a possible D gene is TRBD1 (6 bases). V dropped 7 bases and J dropped 1 base, with 11 bases sitting between them. This CDR3 has 14 amino acids. The germline V gene encodes CDR1 LNHDA and CDR2 SQIVND (reference sequence).

The chain recombines TRBV5-4 with TRBJ2-3, with 8 bases that match TRBD2. CDR1 SGHNT and CDR2 YYREEE come from the germline V gene (reference sequence). J gave up 11 bases and V 6 bases, and 11 bases lay outside the gene matches. The length of the CDR3 is 13 residues. The CDR3: CASNPGGVFWQYF. The CDR3 DNA reads TGTGCCAGCAACCCGGGGGGGGTCTTTTGGCAGTATTTT.

The chain carries TRBV19 and TRBJ1-3; a weak D match, TRBD1 (6 bases). Germline V lookup: CDR1 LNHDA, CDR2 SQIVND (reference sequence). V lost 3 bases and J 4 bases, leaving 13 bases between the germline ends. The length of the CDR3 is 15 residues. The CDR3: CASSIAGASGNTIYF. The DNA of the CDR3 is TGTGCCAGTAGTATTGCGGGGGCATCGGGAAACACCATATATTTT. The entire variable domain, with the rest obtained from reference TRBV19 and TRBJ1-3, is as follows: DGGITQSPKYLFRKEGQNVTLSCEQNLNHDAMYWYRQDPGQGLRLIYYSQIVNDFQKGDIAEGYSVSREKKESFPLTVTSAQKNPTAFYLCASSIAGASGNTIYFGEGSWLTVV.

The V call is TRBV11-2, the J call TRBJ2-1, with 8 nucleotides matching TRBD2. CDR1 is SGHAT, CDR2 FQNNGV, per germline. The V and J ends lost 5 bases and 9 bases, in that order; junction bases with no gene match: 6. The CDR3 runs to 13 residues. CDR3 residues: CASSNSGKGEQFF. The CDR3 DNA reads TGTGCCAGCAGCAATAGCGGGAAGGGTGAGCAGTTCTTC.

The chain carries TRBV5-1 and TRBJ1-1; 10 nucleotides match TRBD1. The V gene end was trimmed by 4 bases and the J gene end by 4 bases; junction bases not matched to a gene: 4. In germline, CDR1 is SGHRS, CDR2 YFSETQ. The CDR3 totals 14 residues. This CDR3 reads CASSPTGGVTEAFF. The CDR3 DNA is TGCGCCAGCAGCCCGACAGGGGGCGTCACTGAAGCTTTCTTT.

The V gene is TRBV27, the J gene TRBJ1-2, with 9 bases identical to TRBD1. V dropped 7 bases and J dropped 5; count of bases not matched to a gene: 11. The CDR3 runs 15 residues. The germline gives CDR1 MNHEY, CDR2 SMNVEV (reference sequence). CDR3 residues: CASTTLETGGYGYTF. CDR3 sequence (DNA): TGTGCCAGCACTACCCTCGAGACAGGGGGATATGGCTACACCTTC.

J is TRBJ2-1 and V is TRBV7-8; D might be TRBD2 (5 bases). V was pared by 5 bases and J by 0 bases, with 17 bases between. The germline CDR1 and CDR2 sequences are SGHVS and FQNEAQ. This CDR3 is 17 amino acids long. The CDR3 region is CASSRRWPRSSYNEQFF. The CDR3 DNA is TGTGCCAGCAGCCGGAGGTGGCCGCGGAGCTCCTACAATGAGCAGTTCTTC.

The chain links TRBV9 to TRBJ2-2; 7 bases agree with TRBD1. This CDR3 is 16 amino acids long. The trim removed 4 bases at V and 2 bases at J, leaving 8 bases unmatched. Germline loops: CDR1 SGDLS, CDR2 YYNGEE. CDR3 sequence (DNA): TGTGCCAGCAGCCCCCAGGGACAGCCAAACACCGGGGAGCTGTTTTTT. It specifies CASSPQGQPNTGELFF.